The rows below give T cell receptor beta chains drawn from one sample of a study of blood T cell repertoires in COVID-19. TCRdb's table, derived via immunoSEQ multiplex PCR, lists solely in-frame clones and lacks some. The sample holds hundreds of thousands of clones, 65% to 90% seen once. Sequenced sample: peripheral blood. Receptors originate from a human donor in a cohort sampled during active COVID-19. Each CDR3 is given with its conserved first and last residue. A D gene is named only where the DNA matches it firmly. Expanded clones get a size class; other rows say once, few or many, or leave the size out.

v_gene	d_gene	abundance	j_gene	CDR3aa	CDR3nt
TRBV18	.	.	TRBJ1-3	CASSPAHREKNTIYF	TGTGCCAGCTCACCAGCGCACAGGGAAAAAAACACCATATATTTT
TRBV14	.	once	TRBJ1-2	CASSQGLVGRSGYTF	TGTGCCAGCAGCCAAGGGCTGGTGGGGCGGAGTGGCTACACCTTC
TRBV5-4	.	few	TRBJ1-4	CASSSKTAATNEKLFF	TGTGCCAGCAGCTCAAAGACGGCGGCAACTAATGAAAAACTGTTTTTT
TRBV14	TRBD2	.	TRBJ2-1	CASSQDFAGEQFF	TGTGCCAGCAGCCAAGATTTCGCGGGGGAACAGTTCTTC
TRBV3-1/TRBV3-2	.	.	TRBJ1-5	CASSDRYSNQPQHF	TGTGCCAGCTCCGACAGGTATAGCAATCAGCCCCAGCATTTT
TRBV11-2	TRBD2	.	TRBJ2-7	CASSLLAGVYEQYF	TGTGCCAGCAGTCTACTAGCGGGAGTTTACGAGCAGTACTTC
TRBV3-1/TRBV3-2	TRBD2	.	TRBJ2-1	CASSSSRLAVYNEQFF	TGTGCCAGCAGCTCCTCCCGACTAGCGGTTTACAATGAGCAGTTCTTC
TRBV19	.	.	TRBJ2-2	CASSIGTGAGELFF	TGTGCCAGTAGTATAGGAACAGGAGCCGGGGAGCTGTTTTTT
TRBV2	TRBD1	few	TRBJ2-2	CLSGFRDRDHTGELFF	TGTCTCTCCGGCTTCCGGGACAGGGACCACACCGGGGAGCTGTTTTTT
TRBV27	.	.	TRBJ2-1	CASRPGTTSYNEQFF	TGTGCCAGCAGGCCAGGCACAACCTCCTACAATGAGCAGTTCTTC
TRBV28	TRBD2	.	TRBJ2-7	CASSSGSQGGLRSQYF	TGTGCCAGCAGTTCGGGGTCTCAGGGAGGGTTACGAAGCCAGTACTTC
TRBV7-8	TRBD1	.	TRBJ1-1	CASSVARDSEAFF	TGTGCCAGCAGCGTCGCTCGGGACAGCGAAGCTTTCTTT
TRBV29-1	.	.	TRBJ1-2	CSASGAGANYGYTF	TGCAGCGCCTCTGGGGCAGGTGCTAACTATGGCTACACCTTC
TRBV6-1	TRBD2	once	TRBJ2-7	CASSEASSGPYEQYF	TGTGCCAGCAGTGAAGCGTCTAGCGGGCCGTACGAGCAGTACTTC
TRBV28	TRBD1	.	TRBJ1-4	CASSFPGGPTNEKLFF	TGTGCCAGCAGTTTTCCAGGGGGACCAACTAATGAAAAACTGTTTTTT